This TCR beta chain stems from a study of blood T cell repertoires in COVID-19. Study background: Sources were T cells, B-cell-depleted T cells, or PBMCs; the material itself was cDNA or gDNA.

Per the original methods: The authors estimated nucleated cell counts from reference gene primer amplification. Sequencing was performed with immunoSEQ multiplex PCR; in TCRdb, only in-frame clones are kept and a portion is missing. That table is the source of V, J and clone size, and D and trimming were worked out from the DNA. The profile covers approximately 210,000 clones, with 80% to 90% appearing a single time and under 15% taken by the ten largest. The V end was cut by 4 bases, the J end by 0 bases, with 7 bases between. The CDR3 covers 13 residues. CDR1 is SGHNT and CDR2 is YENEEA in the germline V gene. Enrolled through a virtual design, the participants were between about 18 and 100 years of age and came from 24 US areas.

The chain uses TRBV11-3 and TRBJ2-7, with D tentatively TRBD1 (6 bases). Sequencing was carried out using PBMCs or T cells enriched from blood (not recorded which). The sequence was obtained from a woman aged 45-59 years with acute COVID-19. The CDR3: CASSSGVSYEQYF. The CDR3 region has the DNA TGTGCCAGCAGCTCAGGGGTCTCCTACGAGCAGTACTTC.